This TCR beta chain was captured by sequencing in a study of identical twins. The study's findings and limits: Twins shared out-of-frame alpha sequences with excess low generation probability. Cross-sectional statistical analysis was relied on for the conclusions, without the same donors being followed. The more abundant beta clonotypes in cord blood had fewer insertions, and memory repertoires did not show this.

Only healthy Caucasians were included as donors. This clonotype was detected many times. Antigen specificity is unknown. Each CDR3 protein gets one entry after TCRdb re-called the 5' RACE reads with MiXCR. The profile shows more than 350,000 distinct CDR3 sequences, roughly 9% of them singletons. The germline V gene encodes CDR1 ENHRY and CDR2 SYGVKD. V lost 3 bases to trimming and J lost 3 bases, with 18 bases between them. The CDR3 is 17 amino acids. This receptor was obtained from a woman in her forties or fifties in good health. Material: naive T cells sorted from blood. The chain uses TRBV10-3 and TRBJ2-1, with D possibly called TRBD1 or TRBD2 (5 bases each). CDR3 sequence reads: CAISDTKGLGGYNEQFF. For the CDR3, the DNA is TGTGCCATCAGTGATACGAAGGGGTTAGGAGGCTACAATGAGCAGTTCTTC.